These 31 T cell receptor beta chains were sequenced from one sample in a study of OX40 agonist ivuxolimab in advanced cancers. The repertoire was sequenced with immunoSEQ multiplex PCR; TCRdb's copy has only in-frame clones and lacks some. The sample holds fewer than 95,000 clones, around nine tenths seen once. Sequencing was performed on CD4+ or CD8+ T cells sorted from blood, taken in a trial of the OX40 agonist ivuxolimab. The receptors derive from an adult with an advanced solid tumor such as melanoma, head and neck, liver or kidney cancer.

V and J are TRBV7-9 and TRBJ2-5; 8 bases agree with TRBD1. V lost 3 bases, J lost 3 bases, and 3 bases stayed unmatched. The CDR3 consists of 14 residues. Germline V gene data show CDR1 as SEHNR and CDR2 as FQNEAQ (reference sequence). CDR3 in amino acids: CASSFSTGEETQYF. CDR3 bases: TGTGCCAGCAGCTTTTCGACAGGGGAAGAGACCCAGTACTTC. The full variable domain, rest sourced from reference TRBV7-9 and TRBJ2-5, is DTGVSQNPRHKITKRGQNVTFRCDPISEHNRLYWYRQTLGQGPEFLTYFQNEAQLEKSRLLSDRFSAERPKGSFSTLEIQRTEQGDSAMYLCASSFSTGEETQYFGPGTRLLVL.

The chain is built from TRBV2 and TRBJ1-2; 7 nucleotides match TRBD1. The CDR3 has 16 residues. Germline lookup yields CDR1 SNHLY and CDR2 FYNNEI. V was clipped by 3 bases and J by 4 bases; unmatched bases: 11. The CDR3 DNA reads TGTGCCAGCAGTGATCCTTTTGACAGGGTTCGCTATGGCTACACCTTC. Translation gives CASSDPFDRVRYGYTF.

The chain has TRBV7-2 and TRBJ1-2; 9 positions match TRBD1. Per germline, CDR1 SGHTA and CDR2 FQGNSA. CDR3 length: 15 amino acids. V gave up 5 bases and J gave up 1 base; unmatched junction bases: 5. Here the CDR3 reads CASSTQGARNYGYTF. Written as DNA, the CDR3 is TGTGCCAGCAGCACACAGGGGGCGCGTAACTATGGCTACACCTTC.

The chain carries TRBV6-5 and TRBJ1-1, with a possible D match to TRBD1 (5 bases). Trimming took 8 bases from V and 6 from J, leaving 16 bases between them. CDR3 length equals 13 residues. The germline gives CDR1 MNHEY, CDR2 SVGAGI. This CDR3 reads CASSRGNSAEAFF. CDR3 DNA sequence: TGTGCCAGCTCGAGGGGTAATTCCGCTGAAGCTTTCTTT.

This clone was picked up one time. CDR3 protein: CASTGLAGNTGELFF. CDR3 sequence (DNA): TGTGCCAGCACGGGATTAGCGGGGAACACCGGGGAGCTGTTTTTT. This sequence joins TRBV6-1 and TRBJ2-2; 7 bases fit TRBD2. Trimming took 7 bases from V and 1 from J; bases not matched to a gene: 6. The length of the CDR3 is 15 residues. Germline V gene lookup returns CDR1 MNHNS and CDR2 SASEGT.

The count of this clone is one. V and J are TRBV9 and TRBJ1-5; D is unresolved. The V and J ends lost 0 bases and 5 bases respectively, with 15 bases between them. The CDR3 length is 16 residues. Germline lookup yields CDR1 SGDLS and CDR2 YYNGEE. CDR3 bases: TGTGCCAGCAGCGTAGGCATACTAAAGACGGATCAGCCCCAGCATTTT. The encoded protein is CASSVGILKTDQPQHF.

V and J are TRBV30 and TRBJ2-5; TRBD2 matches 11 bases. There are 15 residues in the CDR3. V was pared by 1 base and J by 5 bases, with 6 bases of the junction left unmatched. From germline, CDR1 is GTSNPN and CDR2 SVGIG (reference sequence). The CDR3 nucleotides are TGTGCCTGGAGTGGTACTAGCGGGGGCGGGGAGACCCAGTACTTC. Amino acids: CAWSGTSGGGETQYF. Full variable domain (missing parts from reference TRBV30 and TRBJ2-5): SQTIHQWPATLVQPVGSPLSLECTVEGTSNPNLYWYRQAAGRGLQLLFYSVGIGQISSEVPQNLSASRPQDRQFILSSKKLLLSDSGFYLCAWSGTSGGGETQYFGPGTRLLVL.

DNA for the CDR3: TGTGCCAGTAGTAAGGGGGAAACTAGCACAGATACGCAGTATTTT. It yields the protein CASSKGETSTDTQYF. The rearrangement uses TRBV7-8 and TRBJ2-3, with D perhaps TRBD1 (6 bases). Germline loops: CDR1 SGHVS, CDR2 FQNEAQ. CDR3 length equals 15 residues. V was pared by 9 bases and J by 0 bases, with 16 bases between.

The chain employs TRBV5-4 and TRBJ2-7, with D perhaps TRBD2 (6 bases). The CDR3 has 14 amino acids. Germline V gene sequence: CDR1 SGHNT, CDR2 YYREEE (reference sequence). V dropped 0 bases and J dropped 0 bases, with 7 bases sitting between them. The CDR3, as DNA: TGTGCCAGCAGCTTGGCGGGGGACTCCTACGAGCAGTACTTC. Amino acid sequence: CASSLAGDSYEQYF.

The genes are TRBV7-3 and TRBJ1-4, with TRBD1 as a possible D gene (5 bases). The V end lost 5 bases, the J end lost 2 bases, and 24 bases lay between the germline ends. CDR1 is SGHTA and CDR2 is FQGTGA in the germline V gene. The CDR3 length is 19 residues. CDR3 DNA: TGTGCCAGCAGCAGACCCGGGACCTCTCCTCCCGATACTAATGAAAAACTGTTTTTT. Amino acid sequence: CASSRPGTSPPDTNEKLFF. Full variable domain (rest looked up from reference TRBV7-3 and TRBJ1-4): GAGVSQTPSNKVTEKGKYVELRCDPISGHTALYWYRQSLGQGPEFLIYFQGTGAADDSGLPNDRFFAVRPEGSVSTLKIQRTERGDSAVYLCASSRPGTSPPDTNEKLFFGSGTQLSVL.

The chain uses TRBV5-1 and TRBJ2-3, with D perhaps given as TRBD1 or TRBD2 (5 bases each). Per germline, CDR1 SGHRS and CDR2 YFSETQ. The CDR3 contains 15 residues. Trimming removed 0 bases from V and 6 bases from J, with 14 bases in between. CDR3 residues: CASSLVGARPDTQYF. Written as DNA, the CDR3 is TGCGCCAGCAGCTTGGTCGGGGCCCGGCCGGATACGCAGTATTTT.

The chain carries TRBV13 and TRBJ1-3; D unclear. The CDR3 loop spans 14 amino acids. Germline assignment: CDR1 PRHDT and CDR2 FYEKMQ (reference sequence). Trimming removed 0 bases from V and 4 bases from J, with 7 bases in between. This chain's CDR3 is CASSLGQTGNTIYF. The DNA of the CDR3 is TGTGCCAGCAGCTTAGGACAGACCGGAAACACCATATATTTT.

This sequence joins TRBV5-4 and TRBJ2-1; D remains unclear. Germline assignment: CDR1 SGHNT and CDR2 YYREEE (reference sequence). This CDR3 contains 13 residues. With 2 bases removed from V and 7 bases from J, the gap between germline ends came to 10 bases. The CDR3 coding sequence is TGTGCCAGCAGCTTACCCCCTTGGAATGAGCAGTTCTTC. It yields the protein CASSLPPWNEQFF.

CDR3 bases: TGTGCCAGCTCACCCCGATCGGACAAGCACTCTGGAAACACCATATATTTT. It codes for CASSPRSDKHSGNTIYF. The chain carries TRBV18 and TRBJ1-3; D possibly corresponds to TRBD1 (5 bases). The CDR3 runs to 17 residues. Germline V gene data show CDR1 as KGHSH and CDR2 as LQKENI. Between the trimmed V and J ends, which lost 3 bases and 0 bases, there was a span of 15 bases.

This clone was detected only a few times. The chain links TRBV5-1 to TRBJ1-1, with D unresolved. Trimming shortened V by 1 base and J by 6 bases, and 10 bases separated the two germline ends. The CDR3 has 13 residues. CDR1 and CDR2 (germline): SGHRS, YFSETQ. CDR3 protein: CASSLRGGAEAFF. In DNA, the CDR3 is TGCGCCAGCAGCTTGCGGGGTGGAGCTGAAGCTTTCTTT.

V and J are TRBV2 and TRBJ2-5; no clear D gene. The length of the CDR3 is 12 residues. The V gene lost 2 bases and the J gene lost 5 bases, with 6 bases spanning the gap. Germline values: CDR1 SNHLY, CDR2 FYNNEI. The CDR3 nucleotides are TGTGCCAGCAGTGAAATAGATGAGACCCAGTACTTC. It encodes CASSEIDETQYF.

The genes are TRBV6-1 and TRBJ2-3; D unclear. CDR1 is MNHNS, CDR2 SASEGT, per germline. V lost 3 bases to trimming and J lost 4 bases, with 8 bases between them. The CDR3 contains 13 residues. Written as DNA, the CDR3 is TGTGCCAGCAGTGAGGCGAATTCAGATACGCAGTATTTT. Translation gives CASSEANSDTQYF.

As for this clone: The germline gene is not matched at one end of the junction; a read error may be the cause. CDR3 sequence reads: CASSLTGGNKPQHF. DNA for the CDR3: TGTGCCAGCAGCTTGACAGGGGGCAATAAGCCCCAGCATTTT. The rearrangement uses TRBV28 and TRBJ1-5; 10 bases match TRBD1. Germline CDR1 MDHEN, CDR2 SYDVKM. This CDR3 is 14 amino acids long.

This rearrangement joins TRBV19 to TRBJ2-1; TRBD1 aligns across 11 bases. This CDR3 comprises 15 residues. From germline, CDR1 is LNHDA and CDR2 SQIVND (reference sequence). J lost 9 bases, V lost 4 bases, and 8 bases had no gene match. CDR3 in amino acids: CASSSGTGGSFEQFF. The DNA of the CDR3 is TGTGCCAGTAGTAGCGGGACAGGGGGTTCGTTTGAGCAGTTCTTC.

The rearrangement links TRBV18 to TRBJ1-1; no clear D gene. In germline, CDR1 is KGHSH, CDR2 LQKENI. The germline V and J ends were trimmed by 1 base and 4 bases, with 7 bases remaining between them. This CDR3 has 13 residues. CDR3 sequence (DNA): TGTGCCAGCTCACCACTCACATCCACTGAAGCTTTCTTT. Amino acids: CASSPLTSTEAFF.

The genes are TRBV2 and TRBJ2-2; 11 bases are a match to TRBD1. Germline V CDR1 and CDR2: SNHLY, FYNNEI. The CDR3 covers 18 residues. The ends lost 1 base at V and 7 bases at J; junction bases unmatched: 11. The CDR3 sequence: CASSEGGQGAGRFGELFF. The CDR3 coding sequence is TGTGCCAGCAGTGAAGGCGGACAGGGGGCAGGGAGGTTCGGGGAGCTGTTTTTT. Combining the CDR3 with reference TRBV2 and TRBJ2-2 gives the whole variable domain EPEVTQTPSHQVTQMGQEVILRCVPISNHLYFYWYRQILGQKVEFLVSFYNNEISEKSEIFDDQFSVERPDGSNFTLKIRSTKLEDSAMYFCASSEGGQGAGRFGELFFGEGSRLTVL.

This clone was seen a single time. One end of the junction varies from germline; a read error may be responsible. CDR3 region: CASSLAPDTGELFF. In DNA, the CDR3 is TGTGCTAGCAGCTTAGCGCCAGACACCGGGGAGCTGTTTTTT. The genes are TRBV7-7 and TRBJ2-2; D may be TRBD2 (5 bases). CDR1 is SSHAT, CDR2 FNYEAQ, per germline (reference sequence). The CDR3 is 14 amino acids.

This clone has only one observation. The chain recombines TRBV5-6 with TRBJ2-7; 8 positions agree with TRBD1. The CDR3 consists of 14 residues. Germline V CDR1 and CDR2: SGHDT, YYEEEE. After removal of 4 bases from V and 5 bases from J, the junction contained 8 bases not matched to a gene. For the CDR3, the DNA is TGTGCCAGCAGCCAAACTGGACAGGGTCACGAGCAGTACTTC. Translation: CASSQTGQGHEQYF.

DNA of the CDR3: TGTGCCAGTAGTCCCCTCCGCCAGCGCGTCGATGGCTACACCTTC. Translating it yields CASSPLRQRVDGYTF. The chain recombines TRBV19 with TRBJ1-2; D remains ambiguous. The length of the CDR3 is 15 residues. V was shortened by 5 bases and J by 6 bases, with 19 bases between the two germline ends. Germline-derived CDR1 and CDR2 are LNHDA and SQIVND (reference sequence).

The chain employs TRBV7-2 and TRBJ2-7; the match to TRBD1 covers 10 bases. V shed 1 base, J shed 1 base, and the junction held 7 bases outside the gene matches. The CDR3 spans 17 residues. CDR1 is SGHTA, CDR2 FQGNSA, per germline. The CDR3, as DNA: TGTGCCAGCAGCTTAGGACAGGGGGCACGCATTTCCTACGAGCAGTACTTC. This encodes CASSLGQGARISYEQYF.

The J gene is TRBJ2-7, the V gene TRBV5-1, with a weak D call TRBD2 (5 bases). V gave up 5 bases and J gave up 6 bases, with 18 bases separating them. Germline CDR1 and CDR2: SGHRS and YFSETQ. The CDR3 loop spans 14 amino acids. In nucleotides, the CDR3 is TGCGCCAGCAGTAGGGCTAGCTCAATGACCGAGCAGTACTTC. Amino acid sequence: CASSRASSMTEQYF.

The chain links TRBV5-8 to TRBJ2-7; D perhaps matches TRBD1 (6 bases). The CDR3 loop spans 14 amino acids. Germline V gene lookup returns CDR1 SGHTS and CDR2 YDEGEE. Trimming removed 3 bases from V and 3 bases from J, with 13 bases in between. CDR3 nucleotides: TGTGCCAGCAGCTACGGGACACAATACTACGAGCAGTACTTC. This encodes CASSYGTQYYEQYF.

The chain combines TRBV30 with TRBJ1-1, with D possibly TRBD1 on 6 matching bases. Germline V CDR1 and CDR2: GTSNPN, SVGIG (reference sequence). The CDR3 contains 14 residues. The V end lost 4 bases, the J end lost 1 base, and 13 bases lay between the germline ends. The CDR3 spells CAWKAGAGNTEAFF. The CDR3 nucleotides read TGTGCCTGGAAGGCGGGGGCGGGGAACACTGAAGCTTTCTTT.

This sequence joins TRBV5-6 and TRBJ2-3; D uncertain. Germline assignment: CDR1 SGHDT and CDR2 YYEEEE. CDR3 length: 17 residues. Trimming cost V 2 bases and J 0 bases, with 16 bases left between them. The CDR3 loop reads CASSLVGHVGSTDTQYF. DNA of the CDR3: TGTGCCAGCAGCTTAGTCGGGCACGTGGGTAGCACAGATACGCAGTATTTT.

This clone was seen a handful of times. The V call is TRBV18, the J call TRBJ2-7; no clear D gene. The CDR3 runs 13 residues. Germline V lookup: CDR1 KGHSH, CDR2 LQKENI. Trimming shortened V by 4 bases and J by 7 bases, and 14 bases separated the two germline ends. CDR3 in DNA: TGTGCCAGCTCACTAAGAAGAGACGGAGAGCAGTACTTC. This translates into CASSLRRDGEQYF.

This clone was picked up one time. The rearrangement links TRBV4-2 to TRBJ1-2, with 9 positions matching TRBD1. This CDR3 is 17 amino acids long. Germline V gene lookup returns CDR1 LGHNA and CDR2 YNFKEQ. The trim removed 5 bases at V and 1 base at J, leaving 11 bases unmatched. Here the CDR3 reads CASSEADGQGYNYGYTF. CDR3 nucleotide sequence: TGTGCCAGCAGCGAAGCGGACGGACAGGGGTATAACTATGGCTACACCTTC.